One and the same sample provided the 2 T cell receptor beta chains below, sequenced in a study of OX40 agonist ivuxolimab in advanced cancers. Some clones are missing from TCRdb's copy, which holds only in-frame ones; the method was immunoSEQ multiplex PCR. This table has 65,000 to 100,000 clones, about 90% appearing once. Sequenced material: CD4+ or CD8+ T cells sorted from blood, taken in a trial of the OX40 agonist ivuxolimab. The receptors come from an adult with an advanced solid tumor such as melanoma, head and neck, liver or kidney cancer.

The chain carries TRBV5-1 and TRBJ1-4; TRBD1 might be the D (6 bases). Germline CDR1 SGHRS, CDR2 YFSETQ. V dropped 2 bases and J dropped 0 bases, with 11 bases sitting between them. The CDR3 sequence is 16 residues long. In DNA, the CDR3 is TGCGCCAGCAGCTTCAGGACAGCGTCAACTAATGAAAAACTGTTTTTT. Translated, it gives CASSFRTASTNEKLFF.

In nucleotides, the CDR3 is TGTGCCAGTAGTAGTGGTAGCGGCTACAATGAGCAGTTCTTC. This gives the protein CASSSGSGYNEQFF. The chain employs TRBV19 and TRBJ2-1; a weak D match, TRBD2 (6 bases). Germline loops: CDR1 LNHDA, CDR2 SQIVND (reference sequence). The CDR3 loop spans 14 amino acids. V lost 4 bases, J lost 3 bases, and 10 bases lay in between.